The sequence of this T cell receptor (beta chain) was determined in a study of control samples from healthy donors and cancer patients. Generated by immunoSEQ multiplex PCR, the TCRdb table keeps only in-frame clones and is missing some. The sample yields 20,000 to 25,000 clones, 85% seen once. CDR1 is SGHRS, CDR2 YFSETQ, per germline. This CDR3 is 16 amino acids long. Trimming took 2 bases from V and 6 from J; bases not matched to a gene: 8. The sample consisted of PBMCs. The rearrangement joins TRBV5-1 to TRBJ1-6, with 7 bases that match TRBD1. This clonotype was obtained from a man between 60 and 70 years old with head and neck cancer. The CDR3 loop reads CASSFQQGTSNSPLHF. Here the CDR3 DNA reads TGCGCCAGCAGCTTCCAACAGGGGACGAGTAATTCACCCCTCCACTTT.